This TCR beta chain was sequenced for a study of T cells after yellow fever vaccination. Study results and limitations: At under 98% for CD4 and approximately 88% for CD8, most primary-vaccination clones showed up again after the booster. Abundant bulk-population clonotypes could contaminate the FACS-sorted repertoires.

The CDR3 sequence is 16 residues long. Germline CDR1 is LNHDA and CDR2 is SQIVND (reference sequence). Trimming took 5 bases from V and 11 from J; bases not matched to a gene: 19. TCRdb processed the 5' RACE reads anew with MiXCR; each CDR3 protein has one entry. The sample consists of some 300,000 distinct CDR3 sequences, approximately 3.8% of them appearing once. A word on this clonotype: Its specificity is not known.

This chain uses TRBV19 with TRBJ2-3; TRBD1 agrees at 7 bases. The receptor comes from a man aged 18 to 30 who received the YFV17D yellow fever vaccine. Source: PBMCs, taken on the day of the yellow fever booster vaccination. As DNA, the CDR3 is TGTGCCAGTAGTCTCTCCAGGGGGTGGACGGCTGGGGAGCAGTATTTT. Its translation is CASSLSRGWTAGEQYF.